These 3 T cell receptor beta chains were sequenced from one sample in a study of T cell repertoires in aging, cancer and after chemotherapy. Multiplex touch-down PCR with TRB-A/B primers amplified rearranged V-D-J TRB sequences. TCRdb re-derived calls from the multiplex PCR reads in MiXCR, one entry per CDR3 protein. The sample carries some 6,100 distinct CDR3 sequences, about 32% recorded once. The template was genomic DNA from peripheral blood, not RNA. The sequenced sample was blood. Source of these receptors: a human donor with a blood cancer.

This clonotype was seen a handful of times. The V gene is TRBV30, the J gene TRBJ2-7; 8 bases align to TRBD2. The germline CDR1 and CDR2 sequences are GTSNPN and SVGIG (reference sequence). V was clipped by 0 bases and J by 4 bases; unmatched bases: 5. The CDR3 is 14 amino acids. The CDR3 reads CAWSVGGGLYEQYF. The CDR3 coding sequence is TGTGCCTGGAGTGTAGGCGGGGGGCTATACGAGCAGTACTTC.

Sample share makes this clonotype large (0.1 to 1%). The chain employs TRBV6-2 or TRBV6-3 and TRBJ2-1, with 14 bases matching TRBD2. There are 17 residues in the CDR3. Trimming took 5 bases from V and 10 from J; bases not matched to a gene: 13. In germline, CDR1 is MNHEY, CDR2 SVGEGT. This chain's CDR3 is CASSTGEGLAGVGEQFF. CDR3 DNA: TGTGCCAGCAGTACAGGGGAGGGACTAGCGGGAGTCGGAGAGCAGTTCTTC.

This clonotype was observed a handful of times. The V call is TRBV5-4, the J call TRBJ2-1; 9 bases line up with TRBD1. The CDR3 has 15 residues. After removal of 4 bases from V and 6 bases from J, the junction contained 8 bases not matched to a gene. From germline, CDR1 is SGHNT and CDR2 YYREEE (reference sequence). For the CDR3, the DNA is TGTGCCAGCAGCGACGGGACAGGGAGGATCAATGAGCAGTTCTTC. Translated, it gives CASSDGTGRINEQFF.